The 30 T cell receptor beta chains below come from one sample, sequenced in a study of cytomegalovirus exposure and HLA in healthy donors. Vbeta (60) and Jbeta (13) primers were used in the PCR. Assay used: immunoSEQ multiplex PCR; TCRdb lists only in-frame clones, some missing. The sample has about 190,000 clones, 87% seen once. Material for sequencing was PBMCs. The receptor set was obtained from a man under 40 in good health and CMV-seronegative.

This clone was observed a single time. The rearrangement uses TRBV12-5 and TRBJ1-1; D ambiguous. The V and J ends lost 5 bases and 3 bases respectively, with 4 bases between them. The CDR3 loop spans 11 amino acids. From germline, CDR1 is LGHNT and CDR2 FRNRAP. Here the CDR3 DNA reads TGTGCTAGTGGTATCGACACTGAAGCTTTCTTT. Translating gives CASGIDTEAFF.

The chain joins TRBV6-6 to TRBJ1-2, with 9 bases matching TRBD1. Germline values: CDR1 MNHNY, CDR2 SVGAGI (reference sequence). After removal of 5 bases from V and 8 bases from J, the junction contained 12 bases not matched to a gene. The CDR3 covers 15 residues. The CDR3 DNA is TGTGCCAGCAGTCTAGGACGCACAGGGGGCTGGGGCTACACCTTC. It specifies CASSLGRTGGWGYTF.

The chain couples TRBV4-3 to TRBJ2-7; D unclear. This CDR3 is 14 amino acids long. Trimming cost V 0 bases and J 2 bases, with 8 bases left between them. Germline V gene sequence: CDR1 LGHNA, CDR2 YSLEER. The CDR3 region is CASSQEQKTYEQYF. DNA of the CDR3: TGCGCCAGCAGCCAAGAACAGAAGACCTACGAGCAGTACTTC.

The V gene is TRBV11-2, the J gene TRBJ1-1, with D unclear. The CDR3 length is 13 residues. In germline, CDR1 is SGHAT, CDR2 FQNNGV. With 5 bases removed from V and 2 bases from J, the gap between germline ends came to 9 bases. The CDR3 loop is CASSPTENTEAFF. The CDR3 bases are TGTGCCAGCAGCCCCACAGAAAACACTGAAGCTTTCTTT.

V is TRBV28 and J is TRBJ2-7; 9 bases are shared with TRBD1. Germline V CDR1 and CDR2: MDHEN, SYDVKM. The CDR3 consists of 12 residues. After removal of 8 bases from V and 3 bases from J, the junction contained 2 bases not matched to a gene. This chain's CDR3 is CASGDRDYEQYF. CDR3 bases: TGTGCCAGCGGGGACAGGGACTACGAGCAGTACTTC.

This chain joins TRBV7-9 and TRBJ2-1; 8 nucleotides agree with TRBD2. The trim removed 7 bases at V and 7 bases at J, leaving 12 bases unmatched. The CDR3 has 15 amino acids. Germline V gene sequence: CDR1 SEHNR, CDR2 FQNEAQ (reference sequence). CDR3 loop: CASTHSGGFRNEQFF. The CDR3 region has the DNA TGTGCCAGCACCCACTCGGGGGGGTTTAGGAATGAGCAGTTCTTC.

V usage is TRBV5-1 and J usage is TRBJ2-2; 7 positions agree with TRBD2. This CDR3 is 16 amino acids long. CDR1 is SGHRS and CDR2 is YFSETQ in the germline V gene. The V and J ends lost 4 bases and 5 bases, in that order; junction bases with no gene match: 11. The CDR3 nucleotides are TGCGCCAGCAGCATGGGACTACCCGAGAGGACCGGGGAGCTGTTTTTT. This encodes CASSMGLPERTGELFF. The full variable domain, completed using reference TRBV5-1 and TRBJ2-2, is KAGVTQTPRYLIKTRGQQVTLSCSPISGHRSVSWYQQTPGQGLQFLFEYFSETQRNKGNFPGRFSGRQFSNSRSEMNVSTLELGDSALYLCASSMGLPERTGELFFGEGSRLTVL.

The chain combines TRBV27 with TRBJ2-3; 11 bases agree with TRBD2. Germline assignment: CDR1 MNHEY and CDR2 SMNVEV (reference sequence). The trim removed 6 bases at V and 4 bases at J, leaving 6 bases unmatched. CDR3 size: 15 residues. The DNA for the CDR3 is TGTGCCAGCAGGCCACTAGCGGGGGTTGCAGATACGCAGTATTTT. Amino acid sequence: CASRPLAGVADTQYF.

The V gene is TRBV28, the J gene TRBJ2-5; TRBD2 agrees at 11 bases. V trimming: 4 bases; J trimming: 5 bases; junction bases outside the gene matches: 12. The CDR3 totals 17 residues. Germline V gene data show CDR1 as MDHEN and CDR2 as SYDVKM. CDR3 sequence: CASSSSGTSGSRETQYF. For the CDR3, the DNA is TGTGCCAGCAGTTCCTCCGGGACTAGCGGTAGCAGGGAGACCCAGTACTTC.

The chain combines TRBV28 with TRBJ1-5; TRBD1 is a possible D gene (5 bases). Germline lookup yields CDR1 MDHEN and CDR2 SYDVKM. Trimming took off 1 base at V and 9 bases at J, with 7 bases between the two ends. The CDR3 totals 12 residues. CDR3: CASSLSGSPQHF. As DNA, the CDR3 is TGTGCCAGCAGTTTATCAGGGTCGCCCCAGCATTTT.

The chain uses TRBV6-5 and TRBJ2-1, with a possible D match to TRBD2 (6 bases). With 5 bases removed from V and 8 bases from J, the gap between germline ends came to 19 bases. Per germline, CDR1 MNHEY and CDR2 SVGAGI. The CDR3 is 15 residues long. The CDR3 protein is CASSPIRGMIDEQFF. The DNA of the CDR3 is TGTGCCAGCAGTCCCATCCGGGGGATGATCGATGAGCAGTTCTTC.

In its sample, this clone was seen once. This chain connects TRBV7-6 to TRBJ2-7, with D possibly TRBD2 on 5 matching bases. The CDR3 has 16 residues. Trimming took off 4 bases at V and 2 bases at J, with 18 bases between the two ends. The germline gives CDR1 SGHVS, CDR2 FNYEAQ. The CDR3 DNA is TGTGCCAGCAGCTCAAGGGCCCCGGCGGGCCCCTACGAGCAGTACTTC. Protein: CASSSRAPAGPYEQYF.

The chain recombines TRBV29-1 with TRBJ2-2; maybe TRBD2 (5 bases). Trimming pared 7 bases from V and 6 bases from J, leaving 15 bases between. Germline V gene data show CDR1 as SQVTM and CDR2 as ANQGSEA. This CDR3 is 13 amino acids long. CDR3 bases: TGCAGCGCCAGCATTCGGGGTCCCGGGGAGCTGTTTTTT. Its translation: CSASIRGPGELFF.

This rearrangement joins TRBV19 to TRBJ1-5, with D possibly being TRBD1 (6 bases). Trimming left V 6 bases short and J 9 bases short, with 15 bases between. Germline V CDR1 and CDR2: LNHDA, SQIVND (reference sequence). This CDR3 comprises 13 residues. The CDR3 sequence: CASSAPGGGPQHF. The CDR3 DNA reads as TGTGCCAGTAGCGCCCCGGGAGGGGGGCCCCAGCATTTT.

The rearrangement joins TRBV6-5 to TRBJ1-5; weak D call: TRBD1 (5 bases). This CDR3 contains 14 residues. Germline CDR1 MNHEY, CDR2 SVGAGI. V was pared by 6 bases and J by 0 bases, with 9 bases between. CDR3 protein: CASRSTVSNQPQHF. The CDR3 nucleotides read TGTGCCAGCAGATCGACAGTTAGCAATCAGCCCCAGCATTTT.

V and J are TRBV28 and TRBJ2-3; perhaps TRBD1 as D (5 bases). This CDR3 region has 15 residues. Germline CDR1 and CDR2: MDHEN and SYDVKM. Trimming shortened V by 6 bases and J by 7 bases, and 20 bases separated the two germline ends. CDR3 sequence reads: CASSTSGFSANTQYF. The CDR3 DNA reads as TGTGCCAGCAGCACTTCAGGGTTTTCAGCGAATACGCAGTATTTT. Looking up the rest from reference TRBV28 and TRBJ2-3 gives the full variable domain: DVKVTQSSRYLVKRTGEKVFLECVQDMDHENMFWYRQDPGLGLRLIYFSYDVKMKEKGDIPEGYSVSREKKERFSLILESASTNQTSMYLCASSTSGFSANTQYFGPGTRLTVL.

This chain joins TRBV29-1 and TRBJ2-3; no firm D call. The CDR3 totals 13 residues. The V gene's germline CDR1 is SQVTM and CDR2 ANQGSEA. V was shortened by 4 bases and J by 0 bases, with 8 bases between the two germline ends. This chain's CDR3 is CSVGVSSTDTQYF. The CDR3 DNA is TGCAGCGTTGGAGTGTCTAGCACAGATACGCAGTATTTT.

This chain joins TRBV18 and TRBJ2-7, with D possibly TRBD2 on 5 matching bases. Germline CDR1 KGHSH, CDR2 LQKENI. The CDR3 runs to 13 residues. The V gene lost 3 bases and the J gene lost 3 bases, with 9 bases spanning the gap. The CDR3, as DNA: TGTGCCAGCTCACCCGGGAATTACTACGAGCAGTACTTC. This codes for CASSPGNYYEQYF.

The genes are TRBV28 and TRBJ1-6; TRBD1 is a possible D gene (5 bases). Germline V gene sequence: CDR1 MDHEN, CDR2 SYDVKM. Between the trimmed V and J ends, which lost 3 bases and 3 bases, there was a span of 12 bases. This CDR3 contains 16 residues. In DNA form, the CDR3 reads TGTGCCAGCAGTTTTGGGGGGGGAGGCTATAATTCACCCCTCCACTTT. Translation: CASSFGGGGYNSPLHF.

The chain combines TRBV5-1 with TRBJ2-1; 9 bases match TRBD2. Losses at the gene ends were 0 bases for V and 2 bases for J; bases not matched to a gene: 6. The V gene's germline CDR1 is SGHRS and CDR2 YFSETQ. CDR3 size: 17 residues. In nucleotides, the CDR3 is TGCGCCAGCAGCTTGGTAGCGGGGGAGGGGCCCTACAATGAGCAGTTCTTC. Translating it yields CASSLVAGEGPYNEQFF.

The chain links TRBV10-3 to TRBJ1-2, with D perhaps matching TRBD1 (6 bases). The CDR3 is 16 residues long. Between the trimmed V and J ends, which lost 8 bases and 6 bases, there was a span of 25 bases. CDR1 is ENHRY and CDR2 is SYGVKD in the germline V gene. As DNA, the CDR3 is TGTGCCATCTCTGCGTGGGGGGGCCGAAATAAGGATGGCTACACCTTC. This gives the protein CAISAWGGRNKDGYTF.

The chain has TRBV7-2 and TRBJ1-2; D may be TRBD1 (5 bases). The CDR3 contains 13 residues. CDR1 is SGHTA, CDR2 FQGNSA, per germline. V gave up 2 bases and J gave up 5 bases, with 9 bases separating them. In DNA form, the CDR3 reads TGTGCCAGCAGCTTATCGGGGGGGTATGGCTACACCTTC. Translation gives CASSLSGGYGYTF. The variable domain in full, with the rest retrieved from reference TRBV7-2 and TRBJ1-2, is GAGVSQSPSNKVTEKGKDVELRCDPISGHTALYWYRQSLGQGLEFLIYFQGNSAPDKSGLPSDRFSAERTGGSVSTLTIQRTQQEDSAVYLCASSLSGGYGYTFGSGTRLTVV.

The chain links TRBV15 to TRBJ1-5, with D unresolved. Trimming removed 0 bases at V and 4 bases at J, with 4 bases between. Germline-derived CDR1 and CDR2 are LNHNV and YYDKDF (reference sequence). The CDR3 consists of 13 residues. CDR3 DNA sequence: TGTGCCACCAGCAGAGATCAGAATCAGCCCCAGCATTTT. It specifies CATSRDQNQPQHF.

The rearrangement uses TRBV6-5 and TRBJ2-1; TRBD2 aligns across 8 bases. CDR3 length: 15 residues. The V and J ends lost 2 bases and 8 bases, in that order; junction bases with no gene match: 8. The germline V gene encodes CDR1 MNHEY and CDR2 SVGAGI. CDR3 loop: CASSYLRGGRDEQFF. In DNA form, the CDR3 reads TGTGCCAGCAGTTACCTCCGGGGGGGCCGGGATGAGCAGTTCTTC.

This rearrangement joins TRBV5-6 to TRBJ2-1; 9 bases are shared with TRBD1. Germline CDR1 reads SGHDT; CDR2 reads YYEEEE. This CDR3 is 17 amino acids long. V shed 4 bases, J shed 6 bases, and the junction held 14 bases outside the gene matches. The CDR3 DNA reads TGTGCCAGCAGCCCAACAAGCCGGGACAGGGAATCCAATGAGCAGTTCTTC. It is translated as CASSPTSRDRESNEQFF.

V usage is TRBV18 and J usage is TRBJ1-1, with TRBD1 identical over 11 bases. Germline V gene lookup returns CDR1 KGHSH and CDR2 LQKENI. The CDR3 totals 14 residues. V shed 3 bases and J 5 bases; nucleotides not matched to a gene: 2. CDR3 DNA sequence: TGTGCCAGCTCACCCGGGACAGGGGGGACTGAAGCTTTCTTT. Translated: CASSPGTGGTEAFF.

The CDR3 is CASSFYSNQPQHF. CDR3 DNA: TGTGCCAGCAGCTTTTATAGCAATCAGCCCCAGCATTTT. This chain joins TRBV5-6 and TRBJ1-5; D is uncertain. V lost 2 bases to trimming and J lost 0 bases, with 3 bases between them. This CDR3 region has 13 residues. The V gene's germline CDR1 is SGHDT and CDR2 YYEEEE. Based on the CDR3 plus reference TRBV5-6 and TRBJ1-5, the full variable domain is DAGVTQSPTHLIKTRGQQVTLRCSPKSGHDTVSWYQQALGQGPQFIFQYYEEEERQRGNFPDRFSGHQFPNYSSELNVNALLLGDSALYLCASSFYSNQPQHFGDGTRLSIL.

The chain employs TRBV28 and TRBJ1-5; the match to TRBD1 covers 8 bases. The CDR3 is 15 residues long. Trimming at V came to 4 bases and at J to 6 bases, leaving 8 bases not matched to a gene. Germline V gene sequence: CDR1 MDHEN, CDR2 SYDVKM. This CDR3 reads CASSSPGQGLQPQHF. The CDR3 bases are TGTGCCAGCAGTTCACCTGGACAGGGCCTTCAGCCCCAGCATTTT. Looking up the rest from reference TRBV28 and TRBJ1-5 gives the full variable domain: DVKVTQSSRYLVKRTGEKVFLECVQDMDHENMFWYRQDPGLGLRLIYFSYDVKMKEKGDIPEGYSVSREKKERFSLILESASTNQTSMYLCASSSPGQGLQPQHFGDGTRLSIL.

V gene TRBV28 combines with J gene TRBJ2-7; TRBD2 matches at 9 bases. Germline CDR1 is MDHEN and CDR2 is SYDVKM. The CDR3 contains 16 residues. Unmatched junction bases numbered 8, after V lost 3 bases and J lost 2 bases. CDR3 loop: CASSFEILAGPYEQYF. CDR3 nucleotides: TGTGCCAGCAGTTTTGAAATCCTAGCGGGGCCCTACGAGCAGTACTTC.

The table lists this clone with a few counts. CDR3 protein: CASRAGVGEKLFF. The CDR3 DNA reads TGTGCCAGCAGGGCAGGGGTGGGGGAAAAACTGTTTTTT. The V gene is TRBV6-1, the J gene TRBJ1-4; D perhaps matches TRBD1 (6 bases). Germline V CDR1 and CDR2: MNHNS, SASEGT. V was shortened by 6 bases and J by 8 bases, with 13 bases between the two germline ends. CDR3 length equals 13 residues.